The 28 T cell receptor beta chains in this list originate from one sample, sequenced in a study of post-analysis software for immune sequencing data. Findings of the study overall: TRBV5-6, TRBV5-1 and TRBV20-1 belonged to a set of about 5 TRBV segments that were more frequent in patients than controls.

Prepared TCR beta cDNA libraries contained unique molecular identifiers. TCRdb called the PCR reads again in MiXCR, with one record for every CDR3 protein. The table has roughly 700,000 distinct CDR3 sequences, roughly 30% seen once; the top ten hold approximately 0.6%. These receptors' targets are unknown. Material: blood. The receptor source for this set is a girl aged 5 to 17 with multiple sclerosis.

The V call is TRBV29-1, the J call TRBJ2-1, with D perhaps matching TRBD1 (5 bases). Germline lookup yields CDR1 SQVTM and CDR2 ANQGSEA. This CDR3 comprises 13 residues. The V end lost 0 bases, the J end lost 8 bases, and 11 bases lay between the germline ends. In DNA form, the CDR3 reads TGCAGCGTTGAAGATGGAAGGGGTCATGAGCAGTTCTTC. Translating gives CSVEDGRGHEQFF.

The chain combines TRBV28 with TRBJ2-1; TRBD1 matches 9 bases. This CDR3 is 15 amino acids long. The trim removed 5 bases at V and 12 bases at J, leaving 14 bases unmatched. Germline V lookup: CDR1 MDHEN, CDR2 SYDVKM. DNA of the CDR3: TGTGCCAGCAGTCCTGGACAGGGGCGGTTTCAGGCGCAGTTCTTC. Protein sequence: CASSPGQGRFQAQFF.

This clonotype was recorded a few times. The chain employs TRBV10-3 and TRBJ2-2; the D gene could be TRBD1 or TRBD2 (5 bases each). V was trimmed by 7 bases and J by 1 base, leaving 13 bases between them. Germline V lookup: CDR1 ENHRY, CDR2 SYGVKD. This CDR3 region has 15 residues. The CDR3 spells CAITPGALNTGELFF. CDR3 DNA sequence: TGTGCCATCACCCCCGGGGCCCTGAACACCGGGGAGCTGTTTTTT.

There are many counts of this clonotype. The V gene is TRBV4-3, the J gene TRBJ2-3; D is unclear. The CDR3 extends over 16 amino acids. Germline V lookup: CDR1 LGHNA, CDR2 YSLEER. V was shortened by 4 bases and J by 0 bases, with 14 bases between the two germline ends. The CDR3 reads CASSLLWKGSTDTQYF. CDR3 coding DNA: TGCGCCAGCAGCCTCCTTTGGAAGGGCAGCACAGATACGCAGTATTTT.

The genes are TRBV3-1 and TRBJ2-7; no clear D gene. Trimming removed 3 bases at V and 6 bases at J, with 12 bases between. The CDR3 totals 13 residues. CDR1 and CDR2 from the germline V gene are LGHDT and YNNKEL (reference sequence). CDR3 loop: CASSQFLVGEQYF. CDR3 sequence (DNA): TGTGCCAGCAGCCAGTTTTTAGTGGGCGAGCAGTACTTC.

There are a few counts of this clonotype. The V gene is TRBV4-3, the J gene TRBJ2-3; 7 bases align to TRBD1. CDR3 size: 14 residues. Trimming at V came to 4 bases and at J to 5 bases, leaving 6 bases not matched to a gene. CDR1 and CDR2 (germline): LGHNA, YSLEER. The DNA for the CDR3 is TGCGCCAGCAGCCCTAGCAACAGGGGAGATACGCAGTATTTT. It is translated as CASSPSNRGDTQYF.

In the case of this clonotype: This likely comes from a read error, as the CDR3 has no conserved phenylalanine or tryptophan at its end. The chain has TRBV7-7 and TRBJ2-6; TRBD2 is a possible D gene (6 bases). CDR1 is SSHAT and CDR2 is FNYEAQ in the germline V gene (reference sequence). The CDR3 runs 20 residues. CDR3 sequence: CASSPASAGPERSGANVLTC. The CDR3 DNA follows: TGTGCTAGCAGCCCCGCTTCGGCGGGGCCAGAACGCTCTGGGGCCAACGTCCTGACTTGC.

The V call is TRBV7-9, the J call TRBJ2-3, with 8 bases that match TRBD2. V trimming: 3 bases; J trimming: 1 base; junction bases outside the gene matches: 0. This CDR3 is built from 14 residues. Per the germline V gene, CDR1 is SEHNR and CDR2 is FQNEAQ (reference sequence). DNA for the CDR3: TGTGCCAGCAGCTTGCGGGAGGGCACAGATACGCAGTATTTT. Translation: CASSLREGTDTQYF.

Only a few counts were recorded for this clonotype. The chain carries TRBV29-1 and TRBJ1-1; the D gene is possibly TRBD1 (6 bases). CDR1 and CDR2 (germline): SQVTM, ANQGSEA. With 6 bases removed from V and 3 bases from J, the gap between germline ends came to 14 bases. This CDR3 region has 13 residues. CDR3 bases: TGCAGCGTCGGTGGGGGGCCCCACACTGAAGCTTTCTTT. Amino acid sequence: CSVGGGPHTEAFF.

This clonotype was seen a few times. This chain links TRBV20-1 with TRBJ1-2, with D maybe TRBD1 (5 bases). This CDR3 has 11 residues. Per the germline V gene, CDR1 is DFQATT and CDR2 is SNEGSKA (reference sequence). The CDR3 coding sequence is TGCAGCCGCAGGGTTGGCGGTGGCTACACCTTC. Protein sequence: CSRRVGGGYTF.

The chain has TRBV12-3 or TRBV12-4 and TRBJ2-3, with unresolved D. V shed 6 bases and J shed 6 bases, with 16 bases lying between them. This CDR3 spans 14 amino acids. In DNA, the CDR3 is TGTGCCAGCAGCCCCACAGTGGGCATTGATACGCAGTATTTT. This translates into CASSPTVGIDTQYF.

CDR3 region: CASSAGPSEYNEQFF. CDR3 in DNA: TGTGCCAGCAGCGCAGGCCCTTCAGAGTACAATGAGCAGTTCTTC. V is TRBV9 and J is TRBJ2-1, with D uncertain. Germline CDR1 SGDLS, CDR2 YYNGEE. This CDR3 contains 15 residues. Trimming stripped 3 bases from V and 4 bases from J, with 14 bases between.

This chain links TRBV20-1 with TRBJ1-2; D is undetermined. The V end lost 3 bases, the J end lost 4 bases, and 15 bases lay between the germline ends. The CDR3 is made up of 14 amino acids. Germline loops: CDR1 DFQATT, CDR2 SNEGSKA (reference sequence). In DNA, the CDR3 is TGCAGTGCTAGGTTGTTCGGAGCGAGCTATGGCTACACCTTC. As protein: CSARLFGASYGYTF.

The chain is built from TRBV5-1 and TRBJ1-2; 7 bases are a match to TRBD1. Trimming removed 4 bases from V and 8 bases from J; junction bases left unmatched: 11. This CDR3 is 14 amino acids long. From germline, CDR1 is SGHRS and CDR2 YFSETQ. The CDR3 region has the DNA TGCGCCAGCAGCACCGGACAGGCCGCGAGGGGCTACACCTTC. Translated: CASSTGQAARGYTF.

This clonotype was seen a handful of times. This chain uses TRBV6-5 with TRBJ2-1; 12 bases are a match to TRBD2. CDR3 length: 15 amino acids. V shed 5 bases, J shed 8 bases, and the junction held 7 bases outside the gene matches. From germline, CDR1 is MNHEY and CDR2 SVGAGI. The CDR3: CASSRLAGAGDEQFF. CDR3 nucleotides: TGTGCCAGCAGTCGACTAGCGGGAGCGGGGGATGAGCAGTTCTTC.

The V and J genes are TRBV6-2 or TRBV6-3 and TRBJ1-1; the match to TRBD1 covers 8 bases. The germline V gene has CDR1 MNHEY and CDR2 SVGEGT. The CDR3 covers 12 residues. The junction had 6 bases not matched to a gene; V was cut back by 6 bases and J by 9 bases. In DNA, the CDR3 is TGTGCCAGCAGCCAGGGGGCCAGCAAAGCTTTCTTT. Translating gives CASSQGASKAFF.

This clonotype was detected a few times. The chain joins TRBV6-2 or TRBV6-3 to TRBJ1-5; tentative D call: TRBD1 (5 bases). Germline V gives CDR1 MNHEY, CDR2 SVGEGT. Trimming removed 6 bases from V and 6 bases from J, with 15 bases in between. CDR3 length equals 14 residues. CDR3 loop: CASRKGAGGQPQHF. CDR3 nucleotides: TGTGCCAGCAGAAAAGGGGCGGGAGGTCAGCCCCAGCATTTT.

About this clonotype itself: A much larger clone is a single base away; this may be a read error. The chain links TRBV29-1 to TRBJ2-7; the match to TRBD1 covers 7 bases. This CDR3 is built from 12 residues. V shed 7 bases and J 3 bases; nucleotides not matched to a gene: 6. From germline, CDR1 is SQVTM and CDR2 ANQGSEA. CDR3 sequence: CSGRTGVYEQYF. Written as DNA, the CDR3 is TGCAGCGGCAGGACAGGAGTCTACGAGCAGTACTTC.

This clonotype was counted a few times. The CDR3 bases are TGTGCCAGCAGTTACTCGAGCTTCGGGAGACAGGACGTAAGCGGGGAATACAATGAGCAGTTCTTC. Protein product: CASSYSSFGRQDVSGEYNEQFF. The gene calls are TRBV6-2 or TRBV6-3 and TRBJ2-1, with D perhaps matching TRBD2 (7 bases). CDR1 MNHEY and CDR2 SVGEGT come from the germline V gene. This CDR3 contains 22 residues. With 0 bases removed from V and 4 bases from J, the gap between germline ends came to 31 bases.

Only a few counts were recorded for this clonotype. The rearrangement links TRBV7-2 to TRBJ2-3, with 7 bases aligning to TRBD2. Per germline, CDR1 SGHTA and CDR2 FQGNSA. The CDR3 has 16 residues. After removal of 1 base from V and 2 bases from J, the junction contained 6 bases not matched to a gene. CDR3 coding DNA: TGTGCCAGCAGCTTAGGAGGCGGGAGAAACACAGATACGCAGTATTTT. It specifies CASSLGGGRNTDTQYF.

The chain carries TRBV9 and TRBJ2-7; no reliable D call. This CDR3 region has 12 residues. Germline V gene sequence: CDR1 SGDLS, CDR2 YYNGEE. With 3 bases removed from V and 6 bases from J, the gap between germline ends came to 10 bases. CDR3 residues: CASSGPRSEQYF. CDR3 bases: TGTGCCAGCAGCGGACCGAGGAGCGAGCAGTACTTC. Complete variable domain (other parts from reference TRBV9 and TRBJ2-7): DSGVTQTPKHLITATGQRVTLRCSPRSGDLSVYWYQQSLDQGLQFLIQYYNGEERAKGNILERFSAQQFPDLHSELNLSSLELGDSALYFCASSGPRSEQYFGPGTRLTVT.

This rearrangement joins TRBV5-5 to TRBJ1-1; possibly TRBD1 for D (5 bases). V shed 4 bases and J shed 7 bases, with 20 bases lying between them. CDR3 length equals 15 residues. CDR1 and CDR2 (germline): SGHKS, YYEKEE (reference sequence). The CDR3 sequence: CASSAHIGTDFEAFF. DNA of the CDR3: TGTGCCAGCAGCGCGCACATCGGGACGGACTTTGAAGCTTTCTTT.

The CDR3 nucleotides read TGTGCCAGCAGCTTGGAACTAGCGAGGGAGACCCAGTACTTC. Translation gives CASSLELARETQYF. V usage is TRBV5-6 and J usage is TRBJ2-5; 7 positions agree with TRBD2. The CDR3 is made up of 14 amino acids. Germline V gives CDR1 SGHDT, CDR2 YYEEEE. Trimming cost V 0 bases and J 5 bases; bases outside gene matches: 4.

This clonotype appeared a few times. The chain employs TRBV7-6 and TRBJ2-1, with 9 bases matching TRBD2. Germline CDR1 and CDR2: SGHVS and FNYEAQ. CDR3 length: 16 residues. Unmatched junction bases numbered 8, after V lost 1 base and J lost 7 bases. The CDR3 region has the DNA TGTGCCAGCAGCTTAGGAGGGCGGGAGGGCCAAAATGAGCAGTTCTTC. Its translation is CASSLGGREGQNEQFF.

This clonotype was seen repeatedly, ten times or more. This rearrangement joins TRBV29-1 to TRBJ2-5, with D unresolved. Germline V gives CDR1 SQVTM, CDR2 ANQGSEA. Trimming took 5 bases from V and 9 from J, leaving 16 bases between them. This CDR3 spans 12 amino acids. CDR3 in amino acids: CSVSGRNVAQYF. The CDR3 nucleotides are TGCAGCGTTAGTGGACGGAACGTGGCCCAGTACTTC.

This clonotype was counted between two and nine times. The rearrangement joins TRBV20-1 to TRBJ2-4; D assignment may be TRBD1 or TRBD2 (5 bases each). The last part of the DNA fits TRBJ2-7 better; the J call may be wrong. CDR1 and CDR2 from the germline V gene are DFQATT and SNEGSKA (reference sequence). The CDR3 extends over 17 amino acids. CDR3 in amino acids: CSARDIGLGRSYPEQYF. The CDR3 nucleotides read TGCAGTGCTAGAGATATTGGGCTGGGACGGTCCTACCCCGAGCAGTACTTC.

The rearrangement joins TRBV6-1 to TRBJ1-1; perhaps TRBD1 as D (6 bases). This CDR3 spans 13 amino acids. CDR1 and CDR2 from the germline V gene are MNHNS and SASEGT. Between the trimmed V and J ends, which lost 6 bases and 11 bases, there was a span of 19 bases. The CDR3 loop is CASSNERQVEAFF. The CDR3, as DNA: TGTGCCAGCAGCAATGAAAGACAGGTTGAGGCTTTCTTT.

The CDR3 DNA is TGTGCCAGCAGGAGCGGGGTTACGGGAGATACGCAGTATTTT. As protein: CASRSGVTGDTQYF. The chain recombines TRBV12-3 or TRBV12-4 with TRBJ2-3; 7 positions match TRBD2. The CDR3 length is 14 residues. V lost 6 bases and J lost 5; bases outside the gene matches: 8.